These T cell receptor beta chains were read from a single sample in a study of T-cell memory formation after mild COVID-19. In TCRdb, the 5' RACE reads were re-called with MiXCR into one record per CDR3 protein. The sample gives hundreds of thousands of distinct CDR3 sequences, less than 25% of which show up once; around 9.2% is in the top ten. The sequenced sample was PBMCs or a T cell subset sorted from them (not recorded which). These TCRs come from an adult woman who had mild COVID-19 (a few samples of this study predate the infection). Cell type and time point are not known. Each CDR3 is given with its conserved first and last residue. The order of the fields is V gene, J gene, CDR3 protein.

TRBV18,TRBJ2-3,CASSQWDYRVTDTQYF
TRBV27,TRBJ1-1,CASSYRTGAKNEAFF
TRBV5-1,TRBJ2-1,CASSKRTSGNEQFF
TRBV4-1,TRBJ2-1,CASSPGGGRSYNEQFF
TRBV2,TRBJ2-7,CASGGLERPYEQYF
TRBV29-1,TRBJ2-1,CSAEAGGYNEQFF
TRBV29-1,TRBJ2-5,CSVDAGGQETQYF
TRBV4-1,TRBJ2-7,CASSQKETGGTYEQYF
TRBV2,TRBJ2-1,CASSGFRSSEQFF
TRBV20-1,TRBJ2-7,CSADRTVLLYEQYF
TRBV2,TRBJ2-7,CASSPTRSEQYF
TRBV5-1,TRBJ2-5,CASSWGTAQETQYF
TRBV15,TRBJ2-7,CATSRDRGRYEQYF
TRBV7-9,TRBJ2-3,CASSLAAGGVLDTQYF
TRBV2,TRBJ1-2,CASSDWGRNYGYTF
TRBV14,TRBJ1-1,CASRRYGQGAEAFF
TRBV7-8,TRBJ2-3,CASRLSHFSGRTDTQYF
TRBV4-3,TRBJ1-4,CASSQDRLGGSIDEKLFF
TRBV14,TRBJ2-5,CASSHPSGPETQYF
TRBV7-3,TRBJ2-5,CASSLGWAEKETQYF
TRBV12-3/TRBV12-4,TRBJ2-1,CASTRDTPGSYNEQFF
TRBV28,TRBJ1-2,CASRGTGVLYGYTF
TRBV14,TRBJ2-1,CASSQRSGNTYNEQFF
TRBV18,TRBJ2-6,CASSHLTGARSSGANVLTF
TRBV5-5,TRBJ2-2,CASSYQGLDTGELFF
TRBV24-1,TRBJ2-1,CATSEVAWDEQFF
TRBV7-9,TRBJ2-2,CASSSWSAGFPGELFF
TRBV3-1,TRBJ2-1,CASSRPGLDNEQFF
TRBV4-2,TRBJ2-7,CASSQETGGSYEQYF
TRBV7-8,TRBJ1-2,CASSLGPVYGYTF